This T cell receptor (beta chain) was captured by sequencing in a study of blood T cell repertoires in COVID-19. Study-level information: Acute and convalescent COVID-19 specimens originated in the United States, Italy and Spain.

Data came from immunoSEQ multiplex PCR; TCRdb stores just in-frame clones and leaves some out. The data contain a few hundred thousand clones, 80% to 85% of them seen just once; the ten biggest clones take up about 3.2%. Germline V gives CDR1 SGHRS, CDR2 YFSETQ. The CDR3 covers 11 residues. The germline V and J ends were trimmed by 0 bases and 6 bases, with 4 bases remaining between them. The sequenced sample was peripheral blood. The TCR comes from a woman between 18 and 29 years old with acute or convalescent COVID-19. V is TRBV5-1 and J is TRBJ2-7; D gene unclear. This CDR3 is CASSLAGEQYF. The DNA of the CDR3 is TGCGCCAGCAGCTTGGCCGGCGAGCAGTACTTC.